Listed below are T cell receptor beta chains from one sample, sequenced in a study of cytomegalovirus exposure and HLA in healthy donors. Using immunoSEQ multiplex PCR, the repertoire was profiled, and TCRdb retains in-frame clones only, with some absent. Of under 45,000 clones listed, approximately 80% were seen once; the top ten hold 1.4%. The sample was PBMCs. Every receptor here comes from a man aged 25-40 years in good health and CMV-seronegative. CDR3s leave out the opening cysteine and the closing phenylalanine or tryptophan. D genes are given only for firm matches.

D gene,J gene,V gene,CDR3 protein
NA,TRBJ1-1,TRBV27,ASTPWGGGTEAF
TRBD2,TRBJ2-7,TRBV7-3,ASSLIGGLAGAISYEQY
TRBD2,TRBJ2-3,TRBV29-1,SVPGLARTDTQY
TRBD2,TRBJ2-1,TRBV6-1,ASSEDLRGSGRGYNEQF
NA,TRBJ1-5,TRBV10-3,AIPPHSNQPQH
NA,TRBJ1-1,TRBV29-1,SVSRGILDSEAF
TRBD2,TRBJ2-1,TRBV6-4,ASSDLAGARAREQF
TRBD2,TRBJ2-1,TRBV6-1,ASSASGVLGDEQF
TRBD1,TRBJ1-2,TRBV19,ASSTGTGTGGYT
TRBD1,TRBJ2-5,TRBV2,ASSERDRGRETQY
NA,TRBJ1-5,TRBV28,ASSFSGARNQPQH
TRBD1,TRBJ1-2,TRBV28,ASSRDRVDGYT
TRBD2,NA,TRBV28,ASSLSRGGTYEQY
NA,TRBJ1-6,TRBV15,ATSKHGSPLH
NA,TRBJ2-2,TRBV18,ASSPLVTGDTGELF
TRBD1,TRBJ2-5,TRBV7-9,ASSFYRGFEEETQY
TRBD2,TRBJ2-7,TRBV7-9,ASSSSQSGRRSYEQY
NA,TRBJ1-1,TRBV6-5,ASSYFPQRLNTEAF
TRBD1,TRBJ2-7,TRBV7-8,ASSLTGPNLEQY
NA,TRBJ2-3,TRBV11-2,ASSLRAQTGADTQY
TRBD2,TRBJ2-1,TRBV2,ASSAPGRSTF
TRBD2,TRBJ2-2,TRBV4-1,ASSQRELFAGELF
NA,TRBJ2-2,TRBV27,ASSPGLMDRELF
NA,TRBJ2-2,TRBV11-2,ASSLEGGPGRTGELF
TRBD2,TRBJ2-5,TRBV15,ATSRGQAGEETQY
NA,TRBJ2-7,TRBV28,ASSPPGSVSSYEQY
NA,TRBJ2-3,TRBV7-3,ASSRDLGTDTQY
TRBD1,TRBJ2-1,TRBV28,ASSPPTGSSYNEQF
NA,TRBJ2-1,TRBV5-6,ASSWYGTNSYNEQF
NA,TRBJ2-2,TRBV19,ASKGSQGPGELF
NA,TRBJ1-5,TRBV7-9,SSSHGGGRNQPQH
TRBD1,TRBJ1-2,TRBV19,ASSPTGVPASLLGYT
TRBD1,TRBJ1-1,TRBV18,ASSPTTGWETEAF
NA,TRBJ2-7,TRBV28,ASSSGSLYEQY
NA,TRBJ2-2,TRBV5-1,ASSLAPQGTGELF
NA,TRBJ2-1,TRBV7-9,SSSFTRVSEGNEQF
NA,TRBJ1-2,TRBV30,ASPGSYGYT
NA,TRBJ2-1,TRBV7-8,ASSRRANEQF
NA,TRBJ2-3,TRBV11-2,ASSLDRVTDTQY
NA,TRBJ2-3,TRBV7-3,ASSFTGEVTDTQY
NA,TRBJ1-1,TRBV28,ASSAHGGINTEAF
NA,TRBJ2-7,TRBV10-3,AIKGGAGYEQY
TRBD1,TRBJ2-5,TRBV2,ASSLDRQETQY
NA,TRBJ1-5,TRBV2,ASKGQNSNQPQH
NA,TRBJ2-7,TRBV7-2,ASSLGYRSRAHYEQY
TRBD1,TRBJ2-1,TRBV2,ASSPGQGGDPAQF
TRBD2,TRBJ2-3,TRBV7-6,ASSLASSGSAGDTQY
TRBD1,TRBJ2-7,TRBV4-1,ASSQAQGQANYEQY